The rows below give T cell receptor beta chains drawn from one sample of a study of T-cell reconstitution after alpha-beta-depleted transplantation in children. TCRdb recomputed calls from the PCR reads with MiXCR, one row per CDR3 protein. The sample contains 65,000 to 70,000 distinct CDR3 sequences, 4.9% of which appear only once. The sequencing here drew on PBMCs, mostly from graft donor cells, taken 180 days after TCRalphabeta/CD19-depleted stem cell transplant. These receptors came from a boy younger than two who had a stem cell transplant for acute myeloid leukemia, so the T cells may come from the graft donor. The CDR3 runs from the conserved cysteine through the conserved F or W. A D gene is named only where the DNA matches it firmly. Only part of the rows carry a size: once, few, many, or a class if the clone is expanded.

v_gene	j_gene	abundance	d_gene	CDR3aa	CDR3nt
TRBV2	TRBJ2-1	few	TRBD1	CACSFLFLRDSLGNEQFF	TGTGCCTGCAGTTTCCTCTTCCTCCGGGACAGTTTAGGAAATGAGCAGTTCTTC
TRBV15	TRBJ1-2	many	NA	CATSSRGEGYGYTF	TGTGCCACCAGCAGTAGAGGGGAGGGCTATGGCTACACCTTC
TRBV7-9	TRBJ1-6	many	NA	CASSLTGVGGSPLHF	TGTGCCAGCAGCTTAACCGGGGTGGGGGGTTCACCCCTCCACTTT
TRBV12-3/TRBV12-4	TRBJ1-1	many	TRBD1	CASTRTGNTEAFF	TGTGCCAGCACTCGGACAGGGAACACTGAAGCTTTCTTT
TRBV12-3/TRBV12-4	TRBJ2-5	many	NA	CASSLVGGGIVQETQYF	TGTGCCAGCAGTTTAGTCGGAGGAGGGATAGTCCAAGAGACCCAGTACTTC
TRBV19	TRBJ1-2	few	NA	CASNQEGRAYGYTF	TGTGCCAGTAATCAGGAAGGGAGGGCCTATGGCTACACCTTC
TRBV4-2	TRBJ2-3	few	NA	CAISPGLADSEQYF	TGTGCCATCAGCCCGGGGCTCGCGGATTCTGAGCAGTATTTT
TRBV12-3/TRBV12-4	TRBJ2-7	few	NA	CASSLLGGHRSYEQYF	TGTGCCAGCAGTCTTTTGGGGGGACATCGATCCTACGAGCAGTACTTC
TRBV4-3	TRBJ2-3	many	NA	CASSQGIYTDTQYF	TGCGCCAGCAGCCAAGGAATATACACAGATACGCAGTATTTT
TRBV7-9	TRBJ2-3	NA	NA	CASSLGGGPGGTDTQYF	TGTGCCAGCAGCTTAGGAGGCGGCCCTGGGGGCACAGATACGCAGTATTTT
TRBV20-1	TRBJ2-5	many	NA	CSGSGGYQETQYF	TGCAGTGGTTCGGGCGGGTACCAAGAGACCCAGTACTTC
TRBV5-1	TRBJ1-2	many	NA	CASSLGAGRVYGYTF	TGCGCCAGCAGCTTGGGGGCCGGACGGGTCTATGGCTACACCTTC
TRBV12-3/TRBV12-4	TRBJ2-5	many	NA	CASSLGPISRPGETQYF	TGTGCCAGCAGTTTAGGGCCGATTAGCCGTCCAGGAGAGACCCAGTACTTC
TRBV7-6	TRBJ2-2	NA	NA	CASSLGGSSTGELFF	TGTGCCAGCAGCTTGGGGGGCTCGAGCACCGGGGAGCTGTTTTTT
TRBV20-1	TRBJ2-4	many	NA	CSALGLAKNIQYF	TGCAGTGCCCTGGGCTTAGCCAAAAACATTCAGTACTTC
TRBV20-1	TRBJ1-1	many	NA	CSARSAGMSTEAFF	TGCAGTGCTAGATCCGCCGGGATGTCCACTGAAGCTTTCTTT
TRBV12-3/TRBV12-4	TRBJ1-4	many	TRBD1	CASRPTGGNEKLFF	TGTGCCAGCAGACCTACAGGGGGGAATGAAAAACTGTTTTTT
TRBV5-1	TRBJ2-5	many	TRBD1	CASRSGQAGETQYF	TGCGCCAGCAGATCGGGACAGGCGGGCGAGACCCAGTACTTC
TRBV12-3/TRBV12-4	TRBJ1-1	many	NA	CASSLGHANTEAFF	TGTGCCAGCAGCCTCGGACATGCGAACACTGAAGCTTTCTTT
TRBV12-3/TRBV12-4	TRBJ2-2	many	NA	CASSPLRGPPNTGELFF	TGTGCCAGCAGCCCCCTGCGGGGGCCTCCGAACACCGGGGAGCTGTTTTTT
TRBV12-3/TRBV12-4	TRBJ2-3	NA	NA	CASSSLLGGGGTDTQYF	TGTGCCAGCAGTTCCCTCCTCGGCGGCGGAGGCACAGATACGCAGTATTTT
TRBV10-3	TRBJ2-7	many	TRBD1	CASRQGSYEQYF	TGTGCCAGCAGACAGGGGTCCTACGAGCAGTACTTC
TRBV20-1	TRBJ2-3	many	TRBD2	CSGEGTSGTDTQYF	TGCAGCGGAGAGGGGACTAGCGGCACAGATACGCAGTATTTT
TRBV20-1	TRBJ1-4	many	NA	CSARPRRSPNEKLFF	TGCAGTGCTAGACCAAGACGTTCCCCAAATGAAAAACTGTTTTTT
TRBV3-1	TRBJ2-3	many	TRBD2	CASSPGLLFTDTQYF	TGTGCCAGCAGCCCGGGACTACTTTTCACAGATACGCAGTATTTT
TRBV18	TRBJ2-3	many	TRBD2	CASSPLVSAGVKGDTQYF	TGTGCCAGCTCACCACTTGTTTCGGCGGGAGTAAAGGGAGATACGCAGTATTTT
TRBV20-1	TRBJ2-1	many	NA	CSASWTANNEQFF	TGCAGTGCTAGTTGGACAGCCAACAATGAGCAGTTCTTC
TRBV20-1	TRBJ2-2	many	NA	CSARRRGTTGELFF	TGCAGTGCTAGACGGAGGGGTACGACCGGGGAGCTGTTTTTT
TRBV11-3	TRBJ1-6	many	NA	CASSFHQGGNSPLHF	TGTGCCAGCAGCTTCCACCAGGGCGGGAATTCACCCCTCCACTTT
TRBV25-1	TRBJ2-5	many	TRBD1	CASSGWTGKETQYF	TGTGCCAGCAGTGGTTGGACAGGGAAAGAGACCCAGTACTTC
TRBV6-5	TRBJ2-3	many	NA	CASTEGYLTDTQYF	TGTGCCAGCACCGAGGGGTATCTCACAGATACTCAGTATTTT
TRBV11-2	TRBJ2-1	many	TRBD1	CASSLIRGRKYNEQFF	TGTGCCAGCAGCTTAATAAGGGGGCGAAAGTACAATGAGCAGTTCTTC
TRBV7-3	TRBJ2-1	many	NA	CASSQQGRGYNEQFF	TGTGCCAGCAGCCAACAGGGCCGGGGCTACAATGAGCAGTTCTTC
TRBV29-1	TRBJ2-1	many	NA	CSIPPGQWDNEQFF	TGCAGCATACCCCCGGGACAATGGGACAATGAGCAGTTCTTC
TRBV20-1	TRBJ1-1	many	NA	CSAGGGAMFRTEAFF	TGCAGTGCTGGGGGGGGGGCAATGTTTAGGACTGAAGCTTTCTTT
TRBV5-5	TRBJ1-2	many	NA	CASSPRWGVTGYTF	TGTGCCAGCAGTCCGAGGTGGGGGGTAACTGGCTACACCTTC
TRBV12-3/TRBV12-4	TRBJ1-1	many	NA	CASSFYGPKNTEAFF	TGTGCCAGCAGTTTTTATGGTCCGAAGAACACTGAAGCTTTCTTT
TRBV7-9	TRBJ2-7	many	NA	CASSPTGQYEQYF	TGTGCCAGCAGTCCCACCGGACAGTACGAGCAGTACTTC
TRBV7-3	TRBJ2-3	many	TRBD2	CASSPTSSGGALTQYF	TGTGCCAGCAGCCCTACATCTAGCGGGGGGGCATTAACGCAGTATTTT
TRBV11-1	TRBJ1-6	many	TRBD1	CASSSSTGEDYNSPLHF	TGTGCCAGCAGCTCGTCGACAGGGGAGGACTATAATTCACCCCTCCACTTT
TRBV6-1	TRBJ2-1	many	TRBD1	CASSNDRGHNEQFF	TGTGCCAGCAGCAATGACAGGGGTCACAATGAGCAGTTCTTC
TRBV6-5	TRBJ2-3	many	NA	CASSSTGSTDTQYF	TGTGCCAGCAGTTCTACGGGGAGCACAGATACGCAGTATTTT
TRBV11-2	TRBJ2-5	many	TRBD1	CASSLVRGQGRAQYF	TGTGCCAGCAGCTTAGTAAGAGGACAGGGAAGGGCCCAGTACTTC
TRBV6-5	TRBJ2-2	many	NA	CASSYGGMNTGELFF	TGTGCCAGCAGTTACGGGGGGATGAACACCGGGGAGCTGTTTTTT
TRBV12-3/TRBV12-4	TRBJ2-7	many	NA	CASSLEGGGSYEQYF	TGTGCCAGCAGTTTAGAGGGGGGGGGGTCCTACGAGCAGTACTTC
TRBV6-2/TRBV6-3	TRBJ1-2	many	NA	CASSPLRGYTF	TGTGCCAGCAGTCCCTTAAGGGGCTACACCTTC
TRBV5-4	TRBJ1-6	many	NA	CASSFAMGRNSPLHF	TGTGCCAGCAGCTTCGCTATGGGACGGAATTCACCCCTCCACTTT
TRBV2	TRBJ2-1	NA	NA	CTFSFRLSPDSSYNEQFF	TGTACCTTCAGTTTCCGGCTTTCTCCCGATAGCTCCTACAATGAGCAGTTCTTC
TRBV18	TRBJ1-2	many	NA	CASSPTGRVYGYTF	TGTGCCAGCTCACCAACTGGCCGAGTCTATGGCTACACCTTC
TRBV19	TRBJ2-1	NA	TRBD1	CVRTGYNEQFF	TGTGTTCGGACAGGCTACAATGAGCAGTTCTTC
TRBV15	TRBJ2-1	many	NA	CATSYGQRSGNEQFF	TGTGCCACCAGTTACGGGCAACGAAGTGGGAATGAGCAGTTCTTC
TRBV12-3/TRBV12-4	TRBJ1-2	many	TRBD1	CASSFGTGWSNYGYTF	TGTGCCAGCAGTTTCGGGACAGGGTGGAGCAACTATGGCTACACCTTC